These T cell receptor beta chains were read from a single sample in a study of identical twins. TCRdb re-called the 5' RACE reads with MiXCR, one entry per CDR3 protein. The table has hundreds of thousands of distinct CDR3 sequences, less than 10% seen once. The data also belong to a second study, concerning yellow fever vaccine responses in identical twins.

Sequencing was performed on PBMCs. The receptors were sampled from a young woman in good health. Each CDR3 is given with its conserved first and last residue. Each record gives: J gene, CDR3 length, D gene, V gene, CDR3 protein. D genes are given only for firm matches.

TRBJ1-4	15	.	TRBV5-8	CASSLRRGTNEKLFF
TRBJ2-1	17	TRBD1	TRBV11-2	CASSHTTGVGTYNEQFF
TRBJ2-7	13	TRBD2	TRBV29-1	CSVRLAGGGEQYF
TRBJ1-6	18	TRBD1	TRBV27	CASSFEAGGNRGHSPLHF
TRBJ2-5	15	TRBD2	TRBV7-2	CASSLTSGGRETQYF
TRBJ2-6	15	.	TRBV14	CASSPYRSGANVLTF
TRBJ2-7	14	TRBD2	TRBV6-2/TRBV6-3	CASTPTSGSYEQYF
TRBJ2-4	14	.	TRBV20-1	CSARDIDPKNIQYF
TRBJ2-1	15	TRBD2	TRBV7-3	CASSFGLAGMDEQFF
TRBJ2-1	13	.	TRBV20-1	CSTSQGSYNEQFF
TRBJ2-3	13	.	TRBV27	CASSLWDGDTQYF
TRBJ2-7	14	.	TRBV27	CASSRAGGIYEQYF
TRBJ2-7	12	.	TRBV10-3	CAISFDRYEQYF
TRBJ2-2	16	TRBD2	TRBV3-1	CASSQDLAGGTGELFF
TRBJ1-2	12	.	TRBV20-1	CSAIQGLRGYTF
TRBJ2-7	13	TRBD1	TRBV6-5	CASSYGTGYEQYF
TRBJ2-5	19	.	TRBV15	CATSRDGWGAPSTQETQYF
TRBJ2-7	15	.	TRBV3-1	CASSRRAGEAYEQYF
TRBJ2-7	13	.	TRBV7-2	CASSLTPSYEQYF
TRBJ2-3	15	TRBD2	TRBV6-1	CASRGSGLAADTQYF
TRBJ2-3	14	.	TRBV21-1	CASSNYMGTDTQYF
TRBJ2-3	14	.	TRBV20-1	CSSPRGGSTDTQYF
TRBJ2-1	14	.	TRBV10-3	CAISDHDREGEQFF
TRBJ2-3	14	.	TRBV20-1	CSASRTPRADTQYF
TRBJ1-1	14	.	TRBV29-1	CSVERPGAKTEAFF
TRBJ2-2	21	TRBD2	TRBV11-1	CASSSAQDQDTPGGYTGELFF
TRBJ2-7	15	.	TRBV9	CASSPSSQGSYEQYF
TRBJ2-3	15	.	TRBV24-1	CATSDWTENTDTQYF
TRBJ2-1	16	TRBD2	TRBV20-1	CCARGGTSASYNEQFF
TRBJ1-1	13	.	TRBV5-1	CASSFDRGTEAFF
TRBJ2-7	13	.	TRBV10-2	CASRVAGAYEQYF
TRBJ2-3	16	TRBD2	TRBV3-1	CASSHTAGAATDTQYF
TRBJ2-3	19	TRBD2	TRBV6-5	CASSYPNVGGLAVTDTQYF
TRBJ2-7	11	.	TRBV20-1	CSASHGDEQYF
TRBJ2-1	13	.	TRBV6-6	CASSHWSGDEQFF
TRBJ2-1	16	.	TRBV5-1	CASSPPAGGSYNEQFF
TRBJ2-3	17	TRBD1	TRBV7-9	CASSPGGMTGSTDTQYF
TRBJ2-7	14	TRBD1	TRBV5-1	CASSKAGTAYEQYF
TRBJ1-2	13	.	TRBV29-1	CSVRSDLTEGGDF
TRBJ2-7	12	.	TRBV7-9	CASSLVANEQYF
TRBJ1-5	14	.	TRBV5-6	CASSSPSGGKPQHF